The 20 T cell receptor beta chains below were found in one sample sequenced in a study of T cell repertoires in cytomegalovirus infection (dated by TCRdb to about 2019). Sequencing was performed on an Illumina HiSeq 1500. In-frame beta chains were kept once TCRdb had trimmed the public reads at Q25 with fastp and called clones with MiXCR. CDR3 protein sequences are deduplicated, and each keeps its most common genes and DNA. The sample records approximately 290,000 distinct CDR3 sequences, roughly 23% of which are singletons. About 15% of the sample belongs to the ten largest clones. The sequenced sample consisted of PBMCs. These TCRs come from a human donor in good health (CMV status not recorded). Some clones in this sample may be carry-over from other donors' samples.

The chain uses TRBV7-9 and TRBJ1-2, with a weak D call TRBD1 (6 bases). Looked up from germline, CDR1 is SEHNR and CDR2 is FQNEAQ (reference sequence). The CDR3 has 14 residues. The ends were cut back, 3 bases at V and 4 bases at J, with 12 bases in the middle. CDR3 DNA: TGTGCCAGCAGCTTTTTGGGGGCGACCTATGGCTACACCTTC. Translated, it gives CASSFLGATYGYTF.

The table lists this clonotype with many counts. This chain uses TRBV7-2 with TRBJ2-7; perhaps TRBD2 as D (6 bases). The ends were cut back, 5 bases at V and 4 bases at J, with 15 bases in the middle. Germline CDR1 is SGHTA and CDR2 is FQGNSA. The CDR3 sequence is 14 residues long. CDR3 sequence (DNA): TGTGCCAGCAGCCCCCAGGTGGCGGGGTACGAGCAGTACTTC. Amino acids: CASSPQVAGYEQYF.

This clonotype was counted ten times or more. V and J are TRBV28 and TRBJ1-1; a weak D match, TRBD1 (5 bases). Trimming left V 10 bases short and J 2 bases short, with 14 bases between. The germline V gene encodes CDR1 MDHEN and CDR2 SYDVKM. The CDR3 contains 13 residues. The CDR3 nucleotides read TGTGCCACCGGGGGGACCCCCAACACTGAAGCTTTCTTT. Translation: CATGGTPNTEAFF.

J is TRBJ1-2 and V is TRBV28; 8 bases fit TRBD1. Trimming took 3 bases from V and 3 from J; bases not matched to a gene: 3. The CDR3 has 14 amino acids. Germline CDR1 reads MDHEN; CDR2 reads SYDVKM. The CDR3 DNA reads TGTGCCAGCAGTTTCCCGGACAGGGACTATGGCTACACCTTC. Translated, it gives CASSFPDRDYGYTF.

In this sample, this clonotype turned up a few times. The V gene is TRBV28, the J gene TRBJ2-3; 10 bases are shared with TRBD2. The CDR3 contains 16 residues. From germline, CDR1 is MDHEN and CDR2 SYDVKM. V gave up 7 bases and J gave up 2 bases; unmatched junction bases: 9. CDR3 loop: CASIQRGGTVTDTQYF. As DNA, the CDR3 is TGTGCCAGCATACAGCGGGGGGGTACGGTCACAGATACGCAGTATTTT.

This clonotype appeared many times. The rearrangement links TRBV7-8 to TRBJ2-1; tentatively, D is TRBD2 (6 bases). This CDR3 spans 17 amino acids. Germline V lookup: CDR1 SGHVS, CDR2 FQNEAQ. V lost 0 bases to trimming and J lost 6 bases, with 18 bases between them. The CDR3, as DNA: TGTGCCAGCAGCTTAGCGCCCCGACTAGAAGGGGTCAATGAGCAGTTCTTC. This codes for CASSLAPRLEGVNEQFF.

The V gene is TRBV2, the J gene TRBJ2-1; a possible D gene is TRBD1 (6 bases). Trimming took 5 bases from V and 8 from J, leaving 13 bases between them. The CDR3 has 13 residues. The germline V gene has CDR1 SNHLY and CDR2 FYNNEI. The CDR3 spells CASSPQGLDEQFF. CDR3 coding DNA: TGTGCCAGCAGTCCGCAGGGGCTCGATGAGCAGTTCTTC.

The CDR3 reads CSASPLAGGHTDTQYF. The CDR3 DNA follows: TGCAGTGCTAGTCCACTGGCGGGGGGACACACAGATACGCAGTATTTT. This chain uses TRBV20-1 with TRBJ2-3, with TRBD2 matching over 8 bases. CDR1 and CDR2 (germline): DFQATT, SNEGSKA (reference sequence). The CDR3 contains 16 residues. V lost 3 bases, J lost 2 bases, and 10 bases stayed unmatched.

As DNA, the CDR3 is TGTGCCACCAGTGATGGGGGGCTTGGCTATGGCTACACCTTC. Amino acids: CATSDGGLGYGYTF. The chain is built from TRBV24-1 and TRBJ1-2; D perhaps matches TRBD1 (6 bases). V lost 3 bases and J 4 bases, leaving 11 bases between the germline ends. CDR3 length equals 14 residues. Germline loops: CDR1 KGHDR, CDR2 SFDVKD.

The chain combines TRBV19 with TRBJ2-7; maybe TRBD2 (6 bases). Germline V gives CDR1 LNHDA, CDR2 SQIVND (reference sequence). This CDR3 spans 12 amino acids. The V end lost 2 bases, the J end lost 6 bases, and 8 bases lay between the germline ends. In DNA form, the CDR3 reads TGTGCCAGTAGTATACGGGGAGGCGAGCAGTACTTC. Its protein is CASSIRGGEQYF.

The genes are TRBV20-1 and TRBJ2-1; D is perhaps TRBD1 (5 bases). The CDR3 loop spans 15 amino acids. Per the germline V gene, CDR1 is DFQATT and CDR2 is SNEGSKA (reference sequence). Trimming took 0 bases from V and 6 from J, leaving 15 bases between them. Here the CDR3 reads CSAREVKGFPNEQFF. In DNA form, the CDR3 reads TGCAGTGCTAGAGAGGTAAAGGGGTTCCCCAATGAGCAGTTCTTC.

This clonotype showed up many times. The chain employs TRBV7-8 and TRBJ2-7, with TRBD2 matching 9 bases. From germline, CDR1 is SGHVS and CDR2 FQNEAQ. Trimming took 5 bases from V and 3 from J; bases not matched to a gene: 8. CDR3 length: 15 amino acids. The CDR3 DNA is TGTGCCAGCAGCCGGCTAGCGGGGAAGATCTACGAGCAGTACTTC. Translating it yields CASSRLAGKIYEQYF.

The chain couples TRBV9 to TRBJ2-1; 11 nucleotides line up with TRBD2. The CDR3 is 15 amino acids. The V segment lost 7 bases and the J segment 4 bases; nucleotides outside the gene matches: 7. From germline, CDR1 is SGDLS and CDR2 YYNGEE. CDR3 nucleotides: TGTGCCAGCCCACCCGGGACTAGCGGATACAATGAGCAGTTCTTC. It specifies CASPPGTSGYNEQFF.

This clonotype was counted between two and nine times. This chain's CDR3 is CASTPSKRESVEQFF. CDR3 nucleotides: TGTGCCAGCACTCCCAGTAAGCGGGAGTCGGTTGAGCAGTTCTTC. This sequence joins TRBV12-3 or TRBV12-4 and TRBJ2-1; 8 nucleotides line up with TRBD2. The CDR3 contains 15 residues. Trimming took 7 bases from V and 9 from J; bases not matched to a gene: 14.

The chain is built from TRBV19 and TRBJ1-1; D is undetermined. Trimming stripped 3 bases from V and 5 bases from J, with 16 bases between. Germline CDR1 is LNHDA and CDR2 is SQIVND (reference sequence). The CDR3 length is 15 residues. In DNA form, the CDR3 reads TGTGCCAGTAGTATCCGACCGACCAAGAATACTGAAGCTTTCTTT. Protein: CASSIRPTKNTEAFF.

The genes are TRBV28 and TRBJ1-2; unclear D gene. The V end lost 4 bases, the J end lost 5 bases, and 20 bases lay between the germline ends. This CDR3 comprises 16 residues. Germline values: CDR1 MDHEN, CDR2 SYDVKM. For the CDR3, the DNA is TGTGCCAGCAGTTCCCCCGGGCGGGGAATGAGGTATGGCTACACCTTC. Its translation is CASSSPGRGMRYGYTF.

The table lists this clonotype with many counts. CDR3 DNA: TGTGCCAGCAGCTTAGCGTCAGGAGATGAAGCCTATGGCTACACCTTC. Translation: CASSLASGDEAYGYTF. The V and J genes are TRBV7-8 and TRBJ1-2, with D hard to call. The germline V gene has CDR1 SGHVS and CDR2 FQNEAQ. V was pared by 0 bases and J by 4 bases, with 15 bases between. The CDR3 totals 16 residues.

Many counts were recorded for this clonotype. V gene TRBV7-2 combines with J gene TRBJ2-7; TRBD1 might be the D (6 bases). CDR1 is SGHTA, CDR2 FQGNSA, per germline. Trimming removed 6 bases from V and 3 bases from J, with 12 bases in between. The CDR3 covers 13 residues. CDR3: CASRSRTDYEQYF. CDR3 bases: TGTGCCAGCAGGTCAAGGACAGACTACGAGCAGTACTTC. The variable domain in full, with the rest retrieved from reference TRBV7-2 and TRBJ2-7, is GAGVSQSPSNKVTEKGKDVELRCDPISGHTALYWYRQSLGQGLEFLIYFQGNSAPDKSGLPSDRFSAERTGGSVSTLTIQRTQQEDSAVYLCASRSRTDYEQYFGPGTRLTVT.

The chain combines TRBV6-5 with TRBJ1-1; the D is unclear. The V gene's germline CDR1 is MNHEY and CDR2 SVGAGI. The ends were cut back, 0 bases at V and 5 bases at J, with 19 bases in the middle. The CDR3 totals 17 residues. CDR3 DNA: TGTGCCAGCAGTTACTCGAGACTCGGCGGGTACGGGACTGAAGCTTTCTTT. Translating gives CASSYSRLGGYGTEAFF.

This clonotype was counted at least ten times. The chain carries TRBV11-2 and TRBJ1-4; no reliable D call. The CDR3 has 17 amino acids. Germline V gene lookup returns CDR1 SGHAT and CDR2 FQNNGV. V lost 2 bases, J lost 4 bases, and 17 bases lay in between. CDR3 protein: CASSLLPRAGGNEKLFF. The DNA of the CDR3 is TGTGCCAGCAGCTTACTACCCCGGGCAGGCGGTAATGAAAAACTGTTTTTT.